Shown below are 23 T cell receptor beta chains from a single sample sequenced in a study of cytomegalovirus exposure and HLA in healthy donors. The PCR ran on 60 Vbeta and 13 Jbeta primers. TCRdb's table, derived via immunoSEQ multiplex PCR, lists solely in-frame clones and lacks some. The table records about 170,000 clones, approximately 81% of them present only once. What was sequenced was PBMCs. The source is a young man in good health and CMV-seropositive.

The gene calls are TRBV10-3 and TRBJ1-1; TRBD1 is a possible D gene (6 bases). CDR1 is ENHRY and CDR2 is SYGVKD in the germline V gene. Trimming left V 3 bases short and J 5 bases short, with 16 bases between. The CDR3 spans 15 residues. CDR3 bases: TGTGCCATCAGTGACCCGGGGGGGCGGTGGACTGAAGCTTTCTTT. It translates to CAISDPGGRWTEAFF.

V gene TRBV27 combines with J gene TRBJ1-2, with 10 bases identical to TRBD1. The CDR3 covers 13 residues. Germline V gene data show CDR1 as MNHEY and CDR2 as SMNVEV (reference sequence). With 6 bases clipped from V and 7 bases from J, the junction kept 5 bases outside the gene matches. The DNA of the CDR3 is TGTGCCAGCAGATCGACAGGGGGCGTTGGCTACACCTTC. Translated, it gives CASRSTGGVGYTF.

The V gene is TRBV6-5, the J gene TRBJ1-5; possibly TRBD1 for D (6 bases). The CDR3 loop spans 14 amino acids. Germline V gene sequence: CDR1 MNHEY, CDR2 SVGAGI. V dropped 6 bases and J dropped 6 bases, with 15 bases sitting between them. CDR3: CASSRPGGGQPQHF. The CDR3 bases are TGTGCCAGCAGCCGACCGGGAGGGGGTCAGCCCCAGCATTTT.

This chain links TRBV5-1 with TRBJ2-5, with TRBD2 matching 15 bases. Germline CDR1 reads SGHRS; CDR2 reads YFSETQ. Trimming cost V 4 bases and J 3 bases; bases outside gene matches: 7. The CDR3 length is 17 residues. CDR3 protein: CASSVGLAGGPKETQYF. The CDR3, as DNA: TGCGCCAGCAGCGTGGGACTAGCGGGAGGTCCTAAAGAGACCCAGTACTTC.

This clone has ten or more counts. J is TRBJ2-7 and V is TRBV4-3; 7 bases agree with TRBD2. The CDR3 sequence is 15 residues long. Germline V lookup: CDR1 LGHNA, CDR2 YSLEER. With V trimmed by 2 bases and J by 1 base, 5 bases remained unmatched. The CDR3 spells CASSQSRTSSYEQYF. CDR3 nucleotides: TGCGCCAGCAGCCAATCCCGGACTAGTTCCTACGAGCAGTACTTC.

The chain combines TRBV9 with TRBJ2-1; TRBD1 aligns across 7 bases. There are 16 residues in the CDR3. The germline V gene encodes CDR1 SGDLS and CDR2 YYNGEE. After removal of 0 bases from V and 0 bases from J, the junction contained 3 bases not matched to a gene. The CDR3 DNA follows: TGTGCCAGCAGCGTAGAGGGACAGACCTCCTACAATGAGCAGTTCTTC. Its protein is CASSVEGQTSYNEQFF.

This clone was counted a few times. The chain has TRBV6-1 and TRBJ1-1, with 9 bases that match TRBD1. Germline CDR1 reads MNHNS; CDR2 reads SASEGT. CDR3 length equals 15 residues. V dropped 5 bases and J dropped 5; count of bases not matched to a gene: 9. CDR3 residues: CASSTGGAGETEAFF. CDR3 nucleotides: TGTGCCAGCAGTACAGGGGGCGCGGGAGAAACTGAAGCTTTCTTT.

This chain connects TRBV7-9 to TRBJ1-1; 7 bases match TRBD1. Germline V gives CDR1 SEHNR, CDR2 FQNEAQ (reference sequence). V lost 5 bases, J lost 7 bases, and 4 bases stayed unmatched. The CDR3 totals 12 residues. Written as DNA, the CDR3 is TGTGCCAGCAGCCCATCAGGGGGTGAAGCTTTCTTT. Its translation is CASSPSGGEAFF.

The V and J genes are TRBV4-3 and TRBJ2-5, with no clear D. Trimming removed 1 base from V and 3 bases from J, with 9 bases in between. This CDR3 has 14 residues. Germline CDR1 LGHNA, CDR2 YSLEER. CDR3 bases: TGCGCCAGCAGCCAAGCAGGTACCGAAGAGACCCAGTACTTC. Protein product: CASSQAGTEETQYF.

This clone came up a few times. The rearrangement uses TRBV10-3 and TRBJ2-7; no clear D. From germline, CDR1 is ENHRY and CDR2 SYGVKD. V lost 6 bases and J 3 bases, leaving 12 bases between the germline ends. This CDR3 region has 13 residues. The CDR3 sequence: CAISASPSYEQYV. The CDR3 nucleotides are TGTGCCATCAGCGCAAGCCCTAGCTACGAGCAGTACGTC.

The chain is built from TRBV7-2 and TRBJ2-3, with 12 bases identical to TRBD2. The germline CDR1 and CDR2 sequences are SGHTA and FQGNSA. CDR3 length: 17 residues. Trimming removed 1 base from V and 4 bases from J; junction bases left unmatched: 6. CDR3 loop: CASSLGRASGRADTQYF. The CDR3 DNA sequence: TGTGCCAGCAGCTTAGGGAGGGCTAGCGGGAGGGCAGATACGCAGTATTTT.

Here the CDR3 DNA reads TGTGCCAGCAGCCCCGGGGGGGGCGCTTTCAATGAGCAGTTCTTC. Translating gives CASSPGGGAFNEQFF. The chain carries TRBV7-3 and TRBJ2-1; TRBD2 aligns across 8 bases. The CDR3 sequence is 15 residues long. V dropped 5 bases and J dropped 6; count of bases not matched to a gene: 9. The germline V gene encodes CDR1 SGHTA and CDR2 FQGTGA.

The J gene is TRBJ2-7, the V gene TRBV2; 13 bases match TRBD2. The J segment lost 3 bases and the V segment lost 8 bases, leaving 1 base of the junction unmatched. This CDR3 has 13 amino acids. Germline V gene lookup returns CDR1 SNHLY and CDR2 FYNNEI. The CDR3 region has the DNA TGTGCCAGCCGGACTAGCGGGAGCTACGAGCAGTACTTC. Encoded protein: CASRTSGSYEQYF.

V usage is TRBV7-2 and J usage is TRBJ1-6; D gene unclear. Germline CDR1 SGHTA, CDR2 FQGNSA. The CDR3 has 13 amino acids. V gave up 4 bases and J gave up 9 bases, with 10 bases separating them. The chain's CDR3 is CASSYSPSSPLHF. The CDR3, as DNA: TGTGCCAGCAGCTACTCCCCCTCTTCACCCCTCCACTTT.

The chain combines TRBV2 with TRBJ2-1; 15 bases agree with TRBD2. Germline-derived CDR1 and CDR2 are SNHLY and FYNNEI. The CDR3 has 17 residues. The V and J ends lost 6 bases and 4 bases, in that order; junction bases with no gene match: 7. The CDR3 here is CASRVGLAGGDYNEQFF. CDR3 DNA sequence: TGTGCCAGCAGGGTTGGACTAGCGGGAGGGGATTACAATGAGCAGTTCTTC.

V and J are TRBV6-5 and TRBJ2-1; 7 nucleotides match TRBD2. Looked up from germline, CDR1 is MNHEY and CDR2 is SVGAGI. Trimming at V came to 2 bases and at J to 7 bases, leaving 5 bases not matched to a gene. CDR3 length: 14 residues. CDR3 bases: TGTGCCAGCAGTTACGGCGGGAGTGGTAATGAGCAGTTCTTC. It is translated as CASSYGGSGNEQFF.

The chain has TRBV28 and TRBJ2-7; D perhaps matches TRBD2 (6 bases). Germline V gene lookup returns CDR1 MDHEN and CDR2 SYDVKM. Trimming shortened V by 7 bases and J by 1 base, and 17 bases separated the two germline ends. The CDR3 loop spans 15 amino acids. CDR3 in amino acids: CASKPQAGSSYEQYF. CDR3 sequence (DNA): TGTGCCAGCAAGCCCCAGGCGGGGTCTTCCTACGAGCAGTACTTC. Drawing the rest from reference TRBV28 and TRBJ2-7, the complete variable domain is DVKVTQSSRYLVKRTGEKVFLECVQDMDHENMFWYRQDPGLGLRLIYFSYDVKMKEKGDIPEGYSVSREKKERFSLILESASTNQTSMYLCASKPQAGSSYEQYFGPGTRLTVT.

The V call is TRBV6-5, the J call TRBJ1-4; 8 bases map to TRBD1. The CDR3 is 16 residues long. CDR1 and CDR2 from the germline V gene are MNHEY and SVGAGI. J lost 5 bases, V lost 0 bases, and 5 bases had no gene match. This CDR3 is CASSYSITGGNEKLFF. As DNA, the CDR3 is TGTGCCAGCAGTTACTCGATTACAGGGGGAAATGAAAAACTGTTTTTT.

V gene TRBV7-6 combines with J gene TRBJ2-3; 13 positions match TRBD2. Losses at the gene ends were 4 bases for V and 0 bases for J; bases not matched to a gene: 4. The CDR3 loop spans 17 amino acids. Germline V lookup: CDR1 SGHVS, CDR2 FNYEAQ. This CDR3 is CASSSGLAGSSTDTQYF. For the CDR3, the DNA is TGTGCCAGCAGCTCGGGACTAGCGGGGTCCAGCACAGATACGCAGTATTTT.

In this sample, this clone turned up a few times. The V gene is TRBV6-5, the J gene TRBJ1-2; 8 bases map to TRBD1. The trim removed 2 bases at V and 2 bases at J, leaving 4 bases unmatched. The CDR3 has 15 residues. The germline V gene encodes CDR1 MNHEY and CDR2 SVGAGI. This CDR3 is CASSYLTGGNYGYTF. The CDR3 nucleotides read TGTGCCAGCAGTTACCTAACAGGGGGGAACTATGGCTACACCTTC.

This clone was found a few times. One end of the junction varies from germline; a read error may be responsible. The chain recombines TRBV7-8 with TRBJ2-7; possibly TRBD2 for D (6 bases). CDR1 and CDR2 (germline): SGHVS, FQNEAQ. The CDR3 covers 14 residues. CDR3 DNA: TGTGCCAGCAGCTCCTATAGCGGCACCGACGATCAGTACTTC. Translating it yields CASSSYSGTDDQYF.

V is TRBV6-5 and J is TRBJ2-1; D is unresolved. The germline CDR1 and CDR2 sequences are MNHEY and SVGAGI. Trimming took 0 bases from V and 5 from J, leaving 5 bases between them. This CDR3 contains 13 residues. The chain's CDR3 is CASSYSPHNEQFF. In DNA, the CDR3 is TGTGCCAGCAGTTACTCCCCTCACAATGAGCAGTTCTTC.

The CDR3: CATGTSNEKLFF. CDR3 DNA: TGTGCCACCGGGACATCTAATGAAAAACTGTTTTTT. The chain employs TRBV25-1 and TRBJ1-4, with D tentatively TRBD1 (6 bases). Trimming stripped 10 bases from V and 3 bases from J, with 9 bases between. The CDR3 length is 12 residues. The germline CDR1 and CDR2 sequences are MGHDK and SYGVNS.